Below are 30 T cell receptor beta chains sequenced from a single sample in a study of shared clonotypes between healthy human individuals. Profiling relied on immunoSEQ multiplex PCR, and the TCRdb table lists in-frame clones only, not all of them. The data show some 2,500,000 clones, roughly 93% seen once. Source material: naive CD4+ T cells from PBMCs. The subset: CD45RA+ positively selected. The receptor set was obtained from a man aged 18 to 30 in good health. Some clones in this sample may be carry-over from other donors' samples.

CDR3 nucleotides: TGCGCCAGCAGCCGGACTAGCGGTGGGGTCAGGGAGCTGTTTTTT. It specifies CASSRTSGGVRELFF. The chain is built from TRBV5-1 and TRBJ2-2, with 10 bases fitting TRBD2. The CDR3 has 15 residues. Germline trimming cut 4 bases from V and 9 bases from J; bases unmatched to any gene: 9. CDR1 and CDR2 (germline): SGHRS, YFSETQ.

A single count supports this clone. This chain connects TRBV16 to TRBJ1-2; D ambiguous. The V end lost 3 bases, the J end lost 3 bases, and 8 bases lay between the germline ends. The CDR3 contains 13 residues. The V gene's germline CDR1 is KGHSY and CDR2 FQNENV. The DNA for the CDR3 is TGTGCCAGCAGCCAGAGAAGGGACTATGGCTACACCTTC. Amino acid sequence: CASSQRRDYGYTF. Looking up the rest from reference TRBV16 and TRBJ1-2 gives the full variable domain: GEEVAQTPKHLVRGEGQKAKLYCAPIKGHSYVFWYQQVLKNEFKFLISFQNENVFDETGMPKERFSAKCLPNSPCSLEIQATKLEDSAVYFCASSQRRDYGYTFGSGTRLTVV.

The chain uses TRBV7-2 and TRBJ2-1; no reliable D call. In germline, CDR1 is SGHTA, CDR2 FQGNSA. Deletions cut 2 bases from V and 4 bases from J, with 15 bases between. The CDR3 is made up of 16 amino acids. The CDR3: CASSLFSTGAYNEQFF. In DNA, the CDR3 is TGTGCCAGCAGCTTATTTTCGACTGGCGCGTACAATGAGCAGTTCTTC.

This chain connects TRBV4-2 to TRBJ2-1; D unclear. V dropped 0 bases and J dropped 2 bases, with 11 bases sitting between them. Germline CDR1 reads LGHNA; CDR2 reads YNFKEQ. CDR3 size: 16 residues. The DNA for the CDR3 is TGTGCCAGCAGCCAAGATCTTGGGCAGGCCTACAATGAGCAGTTCTTC. Translating it yields CASSQDLGQAYNEQFF.

With regard to this clone: At the DNA level, this CDR3 is encoded by other sequences in the same sample as well. The chain carries TRBV5-4 and TRBJ2-5; no clear D gene. V was clipped by 5 bases and J by 5 bases, with 10 bases between them. The CDR3 runs 12 residues. Per the germline V gene, CDR1 is SGHNT and CDR2 is YYREEE (reference sequence). In DNA form, the CDR3 reads TGTGCCAGCAGTCCTCGACCCGAGACCCAGTACTTC. This encodes CASSPRPETQYF. Full variable domain (rest looked up from reference TRBV5-4 and TRBJ2-5): ETGVTQSPTHLIKTRGQQVTLRCSSQSGHNTVSWYQQALGQGPQFIFQYYREEENGRGNFPPRFSGLQFPNYSSELNVNALELDDSALYLCASSPRPETQYFGPGTRLLVL.

The CDR3 loop is CASSAGSLGYNEQFF. The CDR3 region has the DNA TGTGCCAGCAGCGCCGGCTCCCTAGGTTACAATGAGCAGTTCTTC. The chain combines TRBV13 with TRBJ2-1, with D unresolved. V was trimmed by 5 bases and J by 4 bases, leaving 15 bases between them. The CDR3 is 15 amino acids. Germline assignment: CDR1 PRHDT and CDR2 FYEKMQ (reference sequence).

This chain links TRBV6-1 with TRBJ2-3; the match to TRBD2 covers 8 bases. Germline trimming cut 1 base from V and 6 bases from J; bases unmatched to any gene: 6. The CDR3 has 15 amino acids. In germline, CDR1 is MNHNS, CDR2 SASEGT. CDR3 coding DNA: TGTGCCAGCAGTGAAGGAGGCGGGAGGAGCGATACGCAGTATTTT. Translating it yields CASSEGGGRSDTQYF.

In this sample, this clone turned up once. The chain recombines TRBV25-1 with TRBJ2-1, with 9 bases matching TRBD2. The CDR3 runs 18 residues. Germline lookup yields CDR1 MGHDK and CDR2 SYGVNS. V shed 6 bases and J 5 bases; nucleotides not matched to a gene: 17. In DNA, the CDR3 is TGTGCCAGCAGGGAAAAAGGCAGCGGGACTAGCTGGGACAATGAGCAGTTCTTC. Protein: CASREKGSGTSWDNEQFF.

The chain carries TRBV7-2 and TRBJ2-3; D perhaps matches TRBD1 (5 bases). The CDR3 consists of 12 residues. The germline V gene encodes CDR1 SGHTA and CDR2 FQGNSA. The ends were cut back, 1 base at V and 8 bases at J, with 7 bases in the middle. CDR3 nucleotide sequence: TGTGCCAGCAGCTTAGGTAGGGGTACGCAGTATTTT. Translated: CASSLGRGTQYF.

To note about this clone: The sample contains more than one DNA sequence encoding this CDR3. V usage is TRBV7-6 and J usage is TRBJ2-5; D not certain. Germline CDR1 reads SGHVS; CDR2 reads FNYEAQ. This CDR3 spans 12 amino acids. V was shortened by 1 base and J by 2 bases, with 2 bases between the two germline ends. Here the CDR3 DNA reads TGTGCCAGCAGCTTAGTACAAGAGACCCAGTACTTC. It is translated as CASSLVQETQYF.

V usage is TRBV28 and J usage is TRBJ2-2, with 7 bases fitting TRBD1. CDR3 length equals 13 residues. The J segment lost 4 bases and the V segment lost 7 bases, leaving 3 bases of the junction unmatched. Germline V gene sequence: CDR1 MDHEN, CDR2 SYDVKM. In DNA, the CDR3 is TGTGCCAGCAAACCAGGGGGCACCGGGGAGCTGTTTTTT. Translation gives CASKPGGTGELFF.

This chain uses TRBV5-4 with TRBJ2-7; D is tentatively TRBD1 or TRBD2 (5 bases each). The CDR3 is 15 residues long. V was clipped by 3 bases and J by 0 bases, with 13 bases between them. The germline V gene has CDR1 SGHNT and CDR2 YYREEE (reference sequence). CDR3 loop: CASSWDRSSSYEQYF. CDR3 nucleotides: TGTGCCAGCAGCTGGGACCGAAGTAGCTCCTACGAGCAGTACTTC.

The genes are TRBV5-1 and TRBJ2-6; D gene unclear. Trimming pared 1 base from V and 1 base from J, leaving 6 bases between. The CDR3 is made up of 15 amino acids. CDR1 and CDR2 from the germline V gene are SGHRS and YFSETQ. The CDR3: CASSLTPSGANVLTF. The CDR3 nucleotides are TGCGCCAGCAGCTTGACCCCTTCTGGGGCCAACGTCCTGACTTTC.

The V call is TRBV27, the J call TRBJ2-7; 9 bases align to TRBD2. The CDR3 is 14 amino acids. The germline CDR1 and CDR2 sequences are MNHEY and SMNVEV (reference sequence). Trimming removed 7 bases from V and 2 bases from J; junction bases left unmatched: 6. CDR3 DNA sequence: TGTGCCAGCAAAGAAAGACTAGCGGCCTACGAGCAGTACTTC. Translation: CASKERLAAYEQYF.

The rearrangement joins TRBV30 to TRBJ1-2, with D possibly TRBD1 on 6 matching bases. CDR1 is GTSNPN, CDR2 SVGIG, per germline (reference sequence). The CDR3 runs 17 residues. Trimming cost V 1 base and J 0 bases, with 18 bases left between them. CDR3 amino acids: CAWSGVTPGTSNYGYTF. The DNA of the CDR3 is TGTGCCTGGAGTGGGGTAACCCCGGGGACATCTAACTATGGCTACACCTTC.

This chain uses TRBV7-8 with TRBJ2-7; D uncertain. Germline V CDR1 and CDR2: SGHVS, FQNEAQ. V lost 0 bases to trimming and J lost 3 bases, with 9 bases between them. The CDR3 runs 14 residues. The CDR3 spells CASSLAELNYEQYF. CDR3 DNA sequence: TGTGCCAGCAGCTTAGCCGAGCTAAACTACGAGCAGTACTTC. The complete variable domain, with remaining parts taken from reference TRBV7-8 and TRBJ2-7, reads GAGVSQSPRYKVAKRGQDVALRCDPISGHVSLFWYQQALGQGPEFLTYFQNEAQLDKSGLPSDRFFAERPEGSVSTLKIQRTQQEDSAVYLCASSLAELNYEQYFGPGTRLTVT.

The V gene is TRBV19, the J gene TRBJ2-5; possibly TRBD1 for D (5 bases). The germline V gene encodes CDR1 LNHDA and CDR2 SQIVND (reference sequence). The V and J ends lost 5 bases and 4 bases respectively, with 17 bases between them. The length of the CDR3 is 15 residues. CDR3 loop: CASSALGRETETQYF. The CDR3 DNA sequence: TGTGCCAGTAGTGCCCTTGGCAGGGAAACAGAGACCCAGTACTTC.

V usage is TRBV14 and J usage is TRBJ2-1, with no clear D. V shed 1 base and J shed 13 bases, with 8 bases lying between them. The CDR3 length is 11 residues. The germline V gene encodes CDR1 SGHDN and CDR2 FVKESK. The CDR3 bases are TGTGCCAGCAGCCAAGGACGACGTCAGTTCTTC. Amino acid sequence: CASSQGRRQFF.

The V call is TRBV7-3, the J call TRBJ2-1, with TRBD2 matching 9 bases. V trimming: 5 bases; J trimming: 0 bases; junction bases outside the gene matches: 5. The germline gives CDR1 SGHTA, CDR2 FQGTGA. This CDR3 region has 16 residues. This CDR3 is CASSRTSVSSYNEQFF. CDR3 coding DNA: TGTGCCAGCAGCCGGACTAGCGTCAGCTCCTACAATGAGCAGTTCTTC.

This clone was detected only once. The chain joins TRBV5-1 to TRBJ2-7; 9 bases map to TRBD1. With V trimmed by 3 bases and J by 2 bases, 6 bases remained unmatched. CDR3 length equals 15 residues. Germline CDR1 reads SGHRS; CDR2 reads YFSETQ. The CDR3 loop reads CASSSRTGVAYEQYF. CDR3 bases: TGCGCCAGCAGCTCCAGGACAGGGGTGGCCTACGAGCAGTACTTC.

The V call is TRBV9, the J call TRBJ1-6; D is undetermined. Germline V gene sequence: CDR1 SGDLS, CDR2 YYNGEE. V was pared by 0 bases and J by 4 bases, with 8 bases between. CDR3 length: 15 amino acids. This chain's CDR3 is CASSVGRIYNSPLHF. The CDR3 bases are TGTGCCAGCAGCGTAGGAAGGATTTATAATTCACCCCTCCACTTT. Based on the CDR3 plus reference TRBV9 and TRBJ1-6, the full variable domain is DSGVTQTPKHLITATGQRVTLRCSPRSGDLSVYWYQQSLDQGLQFLIQYYNGEERAKGNILERFSAQQFPDLHSELNLSSLELGDSALYFCASSVGRIYNSPLHFGNGTRLTVT.

The rearrangement links TRBV7-9 to TRBJ2-1; possibly TRBD2 for D (5 bases). Trimming removed 1 base from V and 14 bases from J, with 9 bases in between. The CDR3 has 11 residues. The germline V gene has CDR1 SEHNR and CDR2 FQNEAQ (reference sequence). CDR3 coding DNA: TGTGCCAGCAGCTTAGGGTATAGCGAGTTCTTC. This gives the protein CASSLGYSEFF. Looking up the rest from reference TRBV7-9 and TRBJ2-1 gives the full variable domain: DTGVSQNPRHKITKRGQNVTFRCDPISEHNRLYWYRQTLGQGPEFLTYFQNEAQLEKSRLLSDRFSAERPKGSFSTLEIQRTEQGDSAMYLCASSLGYSEFFGPGTRLTVL.

This clone appeared once. This chain links TRBV28 with TRBJ2-1; TRBD2 is a possible D gene (5 bases). The V end was cut by 8 bases, the J end by 7 bases, with 9 bases between. Germline loops: CDR1 MDHEN, CDR2 SYDVKM. This CDR3 spans 11 amino acids. CDR3 protein: CASYRENEQFF. Here the CDR3 DNA reads TGTGCCAGCTATAGGGAGAATGAGCAGTTCTTC. The full variable domain, in which reference TRBV28 and TRBJ2-1 provide the parts outside the CDR3, is DVKVTQSSRYLVKRTGEKVFLECVQDMDHENMFWYRQDPGLGLRLIYFSYDVKMKEKGDIPEGYSVSREKKERFSLILESASTNQTSMYLCASYRENEQFFGPGTRLTVL.

The chain combines TRBV28 with TRBJ2-7; D might be TRBD2 (7 bases). The CDR3 loop spans 15 amino acids. Germline loops: CDR1 MDHEN, CDR2 SYDVKM. The V end lost 3 bases, the J end lost 4 bases, and 16 bases lay between the germline ends. CDR3 residues: CASSFREGGVYEQYF. The CDR3 nucleotides read TGTGCCAGCAGTTTCAGGGAGGGGGGGGTTTACGAGCAGTACTTC.

V and J are TRBV20-1 and TRBJ2-5; D is undetermined. The CDR3 length is 11 residues. From germline, CDR1 is DFQATT and CDR2 SNEGSKA (reference sequence). Trimming shortened V by 1 base and J by 8 bases, and 8 bases separated the two germline ends. DNA of the CDR3: TGCAGTGCTAGAGTTTTTCAAACCCAGTACTTC. Its protein product is CSARVFQTQYF.

With regard to this clone: Other nucleotide sequences from this sample produce the same CDR3. J is TRBJ1-4 and V is TRBV5-1, with 10 nucleotides matching TRBD1. CDR1 and CDR2 from the germline V gene are SGHRS and YFSETQ. The V segment lost 4 bases and the J segment 5 bases; nucleotides outside the gene matches: 2. This CDR3 contains 14 residues. The CDR3, as DNA: TGCGCCAGCAGCGCGGGACAGGGGAATGAAAAACTGTTTTTT. Protein: CASSAGQGNEKLFF.

The chain couples TRBV5-1 to TRBJ2-1; 7 bases map to TRBD2. Unmatched junction bases numbered 11, after V lost 5 bases and J lost 6 bases. The CDR3 length is 15 residues. CDR1 and CDR2 from the germline V gene are SGHRS and YFSETQ. DNA of the CDR3: TGCGCCAGCAGTGGGGGTAGCGGGCTCGGCAATGAGCAGTTCTTC. It yields the protein CASSGGSGLGNEQFF.

The chain links TRBV19 to TRBJ2-1; D remains unclear. The V gene lost 3 bases and the J gene lost 9 bases, with 6 bases spanning the gap. The CDR3 is 11 residues long. Looked up from germline, CDR1 is LNHDA and CDR2 is SQIVND (reference sequence). The CDR3 loop is CASSMGIEQFF. The CDR3 region has the DNA TGTGCCAGTAGTATGGGCATTGAGCAGTTCTTC.

The chain links TRBV28 to TRBJ1-5; D is undetermined. Trimming removed 5 bases at V and 2 bases at J, with 19 bases between. Germline V gene lookup returns CDR1 MDHEN and CDR2 SYDVKM. There are 17 residues in the CDR3. The CDR3 DNA reads TGTGCCAGCAGTCCTACGGGGTTGCGAAGCGGCAATCAGCCCCAGCATTTT. Amino acid sequence: CASSPTGLRSGNQPQHF.

The chain couples TRBV6-1 to TRBJ1-1, with D possibly TRBD1 on 5 matching bases. The germline V and J ends were trimmed by 9 bases and 4 bases, with 18 bases remaining between them. This CDR3 has 14 amino acids. The germline CDR1 and CDR2 sequences are MNHNS and SASEGT. This CDR3 is CASSLDYGATEAFF. CDR3 in DNA: TGTGCCAGTTCGCTGGATTATGGGGCCACTGAAGCTTTCTTT.